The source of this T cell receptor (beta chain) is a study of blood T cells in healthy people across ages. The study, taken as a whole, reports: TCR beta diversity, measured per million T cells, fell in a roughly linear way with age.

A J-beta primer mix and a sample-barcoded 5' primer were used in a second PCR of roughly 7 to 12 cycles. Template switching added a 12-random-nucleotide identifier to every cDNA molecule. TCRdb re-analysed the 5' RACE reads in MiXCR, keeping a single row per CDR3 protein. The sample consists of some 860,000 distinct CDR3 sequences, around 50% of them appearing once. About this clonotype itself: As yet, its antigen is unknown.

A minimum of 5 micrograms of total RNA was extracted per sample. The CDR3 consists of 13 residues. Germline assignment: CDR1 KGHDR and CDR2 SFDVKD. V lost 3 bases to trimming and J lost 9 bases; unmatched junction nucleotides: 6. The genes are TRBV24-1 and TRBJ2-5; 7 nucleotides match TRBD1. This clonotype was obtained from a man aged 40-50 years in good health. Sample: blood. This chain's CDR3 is CATSDLDRHPQYF. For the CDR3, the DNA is TGTGCCACCAGTGATCTGGACAGGCATCCCCAGTACTTC.